The clone carrying this TCR beta chain was counted at least ten times. No antigen is known for it. CDR3 length: 14 residues. The germline V and J ends were trimmed by 7 bases and 2 bases, with 15 bases remaining between them. Germline V gene lookup returns CDR1 SEHNR and CDR2 FQNEAQ (reference sequence). This sample was taken from a study of T cells in Graves' hyperthyroidism and ophthalmopathy. Notes on the study in general: Researchers found most expanded thyroid clonotypes above 0.001 in blood as well.

A roughly 9.3 ml volume of fresh peripheral blood provided the PBMCs. What was amplified from RNA transcripts were TCR beta CDR3 regions. Using the HTBI primer set, a first-round RT-PCR was run on the TCR CDR3. TCRdb re-analysed the multiplex PCR reads in MiXCR, keeping a single row per CDR3 protein. The sample lists 600,000 to 900,000 distinct CDR3 sequences, 16% occurring once. The TCR sequence derives from a man aged 18 to 29 with Graves' hyperthyroidism. The sample was blood. This chain uses TRBV7-9 with TRBJ2-7; tentatively, D is TRBD1 (6 bases). CDR3 sequence reads: CASIPRAGAYEQYF. As DNA, the CDR3 is TGTGCCAGCATCCCTCGGGCAGGGGCCTACGAGCAGTACTTC.